This TCR beta chain was obtained from a study of blood T cell repertoires in COVID-19. Study in general: The samples span acute and convalescent COVID-19 from the United States, Italy and Spain. From T cells, B-cell-depleted T cells, or PBMCs came the material, which was cDNA or gDNA.

The repertoire was sequenced with immunoSEQ multiplex PCR; TCRdb's copy has only in-frame clones and lacks some. This table holds approximately 360,000 clones, over 75% found once. CDR1 and CDR2 from the germline V gene are SNHLY and FYNNEI. Losses at the gene ends were 11 bases for V and 7 bases for J; bases not matched to a gene: 17. The CDR3 runs to 15 residues. The study recruited people aged roughly 18 to 89 years across about 25 US areas. Cohorts were based on clinical histories the participants reported. Input material: PBMCs or T cells enriched from blood (not recorded which). This chain links TRBV2 with TRBJ1-2, with 9 bases lining up with TRBD1. This receptor was taken from a woman aged 25 to 39 with acute COVID-19. This chain's CDR3 is CASAVRVGTGTGYTF. The CDR3 region has the DNA TGTGCCTCAGCAGTGAGAGTCGGGACAGGGACTGGCTACACCTTC.